The clone carrying this T cell receptor (beta chain) was picked up many times. Its matching antigen is unknown. This CDR3 is built from 15 residues. From germline, CDR1 is LGHNA and CDR2 YNFKEQ. Trimming removed 1 base from V and 9 bases from J; junction bases left unmatched: 9. This sample is part of a study of identical twins. Study conclusions and caveats: Compared with models, monozygotic twins showed more out-of-frame TCR alpha sharing.

Template switching, a step in the protocol, added a universal primer site, and cDNA carried unique molecular identifiers. Using its own MiXCR run on the 5' RACE reads, TCRdb lists one record per CDR3 protein. Of some 500,000 distinct CDR3 sequences in the sample, 14% were seen once. The same specimen was also included in a second study, on yellow fever vaccine responses in identical twins.

The V and J genes are TRBV4-2 and TRBJ2-3; 8 bases map to TRBD2. Sequencing input: CD4+ T cells sorted from blood. The clonotype was recovered from a woman aged 18-29 years in good health. DNA of the CDR3: TGTGCCAGCAGCCAAGGGTCAGCGGGGGACAAGACGCAGTATTTT. Translated: CASSQGSAGDKTQYF.